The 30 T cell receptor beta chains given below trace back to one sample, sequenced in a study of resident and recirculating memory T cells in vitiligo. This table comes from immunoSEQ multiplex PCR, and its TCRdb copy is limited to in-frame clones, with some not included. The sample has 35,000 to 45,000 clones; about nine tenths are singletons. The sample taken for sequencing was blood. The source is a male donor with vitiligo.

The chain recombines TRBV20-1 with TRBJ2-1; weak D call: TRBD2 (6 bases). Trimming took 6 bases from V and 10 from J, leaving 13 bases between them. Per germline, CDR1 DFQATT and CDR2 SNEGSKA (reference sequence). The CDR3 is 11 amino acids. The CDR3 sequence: CSAGWGEEQFF. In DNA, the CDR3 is TGCAGTGCAGGCTGGGGGGAGGAGCAGTTCTTC.

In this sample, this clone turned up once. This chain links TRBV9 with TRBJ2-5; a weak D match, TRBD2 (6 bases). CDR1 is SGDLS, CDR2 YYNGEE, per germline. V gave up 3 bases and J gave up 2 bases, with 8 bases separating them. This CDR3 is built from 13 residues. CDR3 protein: CASSGAGQETQYF. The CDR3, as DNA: TGTGCCAGCAGCGGGGCGGGACAAGAGACCCAGTACTTC.

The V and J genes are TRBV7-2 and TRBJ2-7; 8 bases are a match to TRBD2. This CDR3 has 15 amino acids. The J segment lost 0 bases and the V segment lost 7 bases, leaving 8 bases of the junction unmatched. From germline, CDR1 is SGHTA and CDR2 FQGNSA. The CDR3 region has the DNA TGTGCCAGCATGAATAGCGGGACTAGCTCCTACGAGCAGTACTTC. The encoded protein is CASMNSGTSSYEQYF.

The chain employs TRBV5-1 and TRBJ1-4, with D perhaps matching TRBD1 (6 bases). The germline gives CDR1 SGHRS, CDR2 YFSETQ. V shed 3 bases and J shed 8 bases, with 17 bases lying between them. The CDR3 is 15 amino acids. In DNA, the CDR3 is TGCGCCAGCAGCTCCCAGGGGCAGGGTGACGAAAAACTGTTTTTT. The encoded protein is CASSSQGQGDEKLFF.

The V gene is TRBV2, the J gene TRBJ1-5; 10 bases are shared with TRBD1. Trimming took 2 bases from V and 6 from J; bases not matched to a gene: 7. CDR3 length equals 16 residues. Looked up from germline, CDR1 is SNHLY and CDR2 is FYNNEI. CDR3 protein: CASSEWVTGGLQPQHF. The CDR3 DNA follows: TGTGCCAGCAGTGAATGGGTGACAGGGGGCCTTCAGCCCCAGCATTTT. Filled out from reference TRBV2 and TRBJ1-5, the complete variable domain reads EPEVTQTPSHQVTQMGQEVILRCVPISNHLYFYWYRQILGQKVEFLVSFYNNEISEKSEIFDDQFSVERPDGSNFTLKIRSTKLEDSAMYFCASSEWVTGGLQPQHFGDGTRLSIL.

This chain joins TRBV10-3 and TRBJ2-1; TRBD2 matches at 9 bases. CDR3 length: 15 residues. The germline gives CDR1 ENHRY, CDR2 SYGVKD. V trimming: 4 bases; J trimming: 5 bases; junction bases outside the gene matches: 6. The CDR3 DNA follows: TGTGCCATCAGTGTACGGCGGGGGGGGAACAATGAGCAGTTCTTC. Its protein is CAISVRRGGNNEQFF.

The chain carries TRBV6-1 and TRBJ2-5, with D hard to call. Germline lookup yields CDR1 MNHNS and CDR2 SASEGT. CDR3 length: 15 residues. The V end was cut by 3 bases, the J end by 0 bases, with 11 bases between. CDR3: CASSEVRLNQETQYF. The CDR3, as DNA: TGTGCCAGCAGTGAGGTTCGGTTGAACCAAGAGACCCAGTACTTC.

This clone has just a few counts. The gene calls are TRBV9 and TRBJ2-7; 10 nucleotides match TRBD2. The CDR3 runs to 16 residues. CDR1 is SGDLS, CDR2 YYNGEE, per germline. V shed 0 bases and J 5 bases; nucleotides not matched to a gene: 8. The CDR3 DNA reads TGTGCCAGCAGCGTAGATAGCGGGGGGAGGGCGGACGAGCAGTACTTC. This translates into CASSVDSGGRADEQYF. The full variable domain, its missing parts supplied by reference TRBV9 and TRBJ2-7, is DSGVTQTPKHLITATGQRVTLRCSPRSGDLSVYWYQQSLDQGLQFLIQYYNGEERAKGNILERFSAQQFPDLHSELNLSSLELGDSALYFCASSVDSGGRADEQYFGPGTRLTVT.

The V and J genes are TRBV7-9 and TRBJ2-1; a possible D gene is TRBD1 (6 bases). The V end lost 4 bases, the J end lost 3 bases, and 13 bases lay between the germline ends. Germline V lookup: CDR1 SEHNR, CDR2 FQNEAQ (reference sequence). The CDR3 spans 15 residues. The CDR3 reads CASSSPGQSYNEQFF. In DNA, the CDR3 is TGTGCCAGCAGCTCGCCGGGACAAAGCTACAATGAGCAGTTCTTC.

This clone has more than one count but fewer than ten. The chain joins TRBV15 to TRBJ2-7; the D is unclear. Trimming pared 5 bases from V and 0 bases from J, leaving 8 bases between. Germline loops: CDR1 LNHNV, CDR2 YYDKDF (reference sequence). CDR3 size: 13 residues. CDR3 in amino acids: CATSPGVSYEQYF. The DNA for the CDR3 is TGTGCCACCAGCCCCGGTGTCTCCTACGAGCAGTACTTC. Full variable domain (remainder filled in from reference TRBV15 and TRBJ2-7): DAMVIQNPRYQVTQFGKPVTLSCSQTLNHNVMYWYQQKSSQAPKLLFHYYDKDFNNEADTPDNFQSRRPNTSFCFLDIRSPGLGDTAMYLCATSPGVSYEQYFGPGTRLTVT.

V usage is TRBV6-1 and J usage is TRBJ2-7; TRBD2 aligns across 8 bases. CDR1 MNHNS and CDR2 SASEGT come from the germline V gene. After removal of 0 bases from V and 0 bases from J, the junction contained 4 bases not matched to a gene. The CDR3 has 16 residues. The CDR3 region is CASSEARGGSSYEQYF. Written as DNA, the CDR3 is TGTGCCAGCAGTGAAGCTCGCGGGGGGAGCTCCTACGAGCAGTACTTC.

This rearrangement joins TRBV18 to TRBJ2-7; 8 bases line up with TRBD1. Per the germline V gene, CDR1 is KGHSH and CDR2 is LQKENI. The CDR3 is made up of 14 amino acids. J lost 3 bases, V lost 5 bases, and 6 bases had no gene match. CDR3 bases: TGTGCCAGCTCAGCCGGGACAGGCTTCTACGAGCAGTACTTC. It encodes CASSAGTGFYEQYF.

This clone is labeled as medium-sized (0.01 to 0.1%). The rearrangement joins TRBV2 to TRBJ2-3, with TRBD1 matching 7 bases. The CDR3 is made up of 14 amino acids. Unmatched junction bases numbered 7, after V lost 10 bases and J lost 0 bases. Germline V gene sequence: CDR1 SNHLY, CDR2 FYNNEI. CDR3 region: CANGRDRSTDTQYF. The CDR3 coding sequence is TGTGCCAATGGCCGGGACAGAAGCACAGATACGCAGTATTTT. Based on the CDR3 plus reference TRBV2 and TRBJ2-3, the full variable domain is EPEVTQTPSHQVTQMGQEVILRCVPISNHLYFYWYRQILGQKVEFLVSFYNNEISEKSEIFDDQFSVERPDGSNFTLKIRSTKLEDSAMYFCANGRDRSTDTQYFGPGTRLTVL.

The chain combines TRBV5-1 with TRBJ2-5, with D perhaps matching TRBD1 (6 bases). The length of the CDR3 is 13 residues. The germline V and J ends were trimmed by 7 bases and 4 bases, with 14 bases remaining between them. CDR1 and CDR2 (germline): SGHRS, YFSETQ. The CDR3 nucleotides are TGCGCCAGCTCCAGGGGTAGTGGAGAGACCCAGTACTTC. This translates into CASSRGSGETQYF.

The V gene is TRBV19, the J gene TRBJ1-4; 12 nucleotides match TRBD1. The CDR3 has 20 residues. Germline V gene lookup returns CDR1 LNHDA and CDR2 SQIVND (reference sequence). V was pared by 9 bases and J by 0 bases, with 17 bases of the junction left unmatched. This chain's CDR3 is CASRPAGTGGLGATNEKLFF. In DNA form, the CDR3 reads TGTGCCAGCCGCCCCGCCGGGACAGGGGGCTTAGGGGCAACTAATGAAAAACTGTTTTTT.

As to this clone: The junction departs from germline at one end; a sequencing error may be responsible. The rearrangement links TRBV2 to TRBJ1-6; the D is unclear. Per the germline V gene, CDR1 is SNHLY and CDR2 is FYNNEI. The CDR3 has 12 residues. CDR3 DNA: TGTGCCAGCAGTGGACACGACGCCCAGTTCGACTTT. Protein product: CASSGHDAQFDF.

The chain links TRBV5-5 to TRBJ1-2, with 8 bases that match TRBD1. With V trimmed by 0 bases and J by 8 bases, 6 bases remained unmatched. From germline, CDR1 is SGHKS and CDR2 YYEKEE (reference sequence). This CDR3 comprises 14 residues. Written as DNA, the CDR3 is TGTGCCAGCAGCTTGGCCCAGGGGGCTGGCGGCTACACCTTC. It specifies CASSLAQGAGGYTF.

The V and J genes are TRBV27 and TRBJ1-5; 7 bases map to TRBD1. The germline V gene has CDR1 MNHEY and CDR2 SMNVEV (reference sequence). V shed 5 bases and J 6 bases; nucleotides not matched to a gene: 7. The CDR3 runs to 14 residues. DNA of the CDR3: TGTGCCAGCAGTCCTCACAGGGGAGTTCAGCCCCAGCATTTT. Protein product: CASSPHRGVQPQHF.

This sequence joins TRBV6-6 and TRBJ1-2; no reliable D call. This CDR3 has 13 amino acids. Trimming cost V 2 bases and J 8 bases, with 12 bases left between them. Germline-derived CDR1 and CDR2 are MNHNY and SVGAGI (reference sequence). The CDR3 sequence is CASSYEGERGYTF. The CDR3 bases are TGTGCCAGCAGTTACGAGGGAGAGCGGGGCTACACCTTC.

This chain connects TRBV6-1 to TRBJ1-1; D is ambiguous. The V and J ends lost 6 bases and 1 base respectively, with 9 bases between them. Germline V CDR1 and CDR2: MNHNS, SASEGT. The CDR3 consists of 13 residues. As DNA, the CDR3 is TGTGCCAGCAGGGATAGACAGAACACTGAAGCTTTCTTT. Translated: CASRDRQNTEAFF.

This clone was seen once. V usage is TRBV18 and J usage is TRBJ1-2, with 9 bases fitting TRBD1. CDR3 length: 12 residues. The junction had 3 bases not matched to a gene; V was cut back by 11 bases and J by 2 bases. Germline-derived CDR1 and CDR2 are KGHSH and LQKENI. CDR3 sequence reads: CAGTGGNYGYTF. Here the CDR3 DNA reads TGTGCCGGAACAGGGGGCAACTATGGCTACACCTTC.

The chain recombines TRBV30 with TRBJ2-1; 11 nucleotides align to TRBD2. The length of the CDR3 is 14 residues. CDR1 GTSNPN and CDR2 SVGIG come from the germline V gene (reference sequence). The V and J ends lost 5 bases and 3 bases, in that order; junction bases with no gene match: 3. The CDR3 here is CAWDTSGGYNEQFF. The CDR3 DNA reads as TGTGCCTGGGATACTAGCGGGGGCTACAATGAGCAGTTCTTC. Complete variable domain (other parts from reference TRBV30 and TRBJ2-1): SQTIHQWPATLVQPVGSPLSLECTVEGTSNPNLYWYRQAAGRGLQLLFYSVGIGQISSEVPQNLSASRPQDRQFILSSKKLLLSDSGFYLCAWDTSGGYNEQFFGPGTRLTVL.

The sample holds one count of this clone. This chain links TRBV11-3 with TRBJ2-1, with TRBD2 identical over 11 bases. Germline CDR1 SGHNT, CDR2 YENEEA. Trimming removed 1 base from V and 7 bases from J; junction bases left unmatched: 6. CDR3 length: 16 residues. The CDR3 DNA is TGTGCCAGCAGCTTAGGGCTAGCGGGGGGCCGGAATGAGCAGTTCTTC. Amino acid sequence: CASSLGLAGGRNEQFF.

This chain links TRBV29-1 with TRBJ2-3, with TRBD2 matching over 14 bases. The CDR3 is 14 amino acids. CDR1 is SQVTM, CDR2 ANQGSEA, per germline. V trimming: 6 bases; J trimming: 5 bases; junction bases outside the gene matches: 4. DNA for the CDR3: TGCAGCGTGGAGACTAGCGGGGGGGTAGATACGCAGTATTTT. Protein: CSVETSGGVDTQYF.

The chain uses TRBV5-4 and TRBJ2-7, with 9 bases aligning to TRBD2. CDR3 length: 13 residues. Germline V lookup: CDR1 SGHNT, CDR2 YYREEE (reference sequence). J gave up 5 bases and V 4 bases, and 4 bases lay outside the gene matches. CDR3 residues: CASSLRLADEQYF. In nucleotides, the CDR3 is TGTGCCAGCAGCCTCCGACTAGCGGACGAGCAGTACTTC.

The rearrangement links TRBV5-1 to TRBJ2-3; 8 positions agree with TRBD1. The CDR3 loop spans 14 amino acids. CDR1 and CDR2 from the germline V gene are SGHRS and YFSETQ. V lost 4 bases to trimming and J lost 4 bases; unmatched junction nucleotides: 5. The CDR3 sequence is CASSGWTGSDTQYF. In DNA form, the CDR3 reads TGCGCCAGCAGCGGTTGGACAGGGTCAGATACGCAGTATTTT.

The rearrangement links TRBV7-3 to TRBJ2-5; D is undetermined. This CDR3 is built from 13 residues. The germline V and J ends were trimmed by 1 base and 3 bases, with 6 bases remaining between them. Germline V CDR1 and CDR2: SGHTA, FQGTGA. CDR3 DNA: TGTGCCAGCAGCTTAAGCCTAGAAGAGACCCAGTACTTC. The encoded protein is CASSLSLEETQYF.

CDR3: CASSLSGNQPQHF. CDR3 nucleotide sequence: TGTGCCAGCAGCTTAAGCGGAAATCAGCCCCAGCATTTT. The V call is TRBV7-3, the J call TRBJ1-5; D remains unclear. Germline V lookup: CDR1 SGHTA, CDR2 FQGTGA. V dropped 1 base and J dropped 4 bases, with 5 bases sitting between them. The CDR3 loop spans 13 amino acids.

CDR3 region: CASSLAGGAPPTF. CDR3 DNA sequence: TGTGCCAGCAGCTTAGCAGGGGGCGCGCCACCTACCTTC. This chain joins TRBV11-3 and TRBJ1-2, with TRBD1 matching 8 bases. This CDR3 comprises 13 residues. Trimming cost V 1 base and J 14 bases; bases outside gene matches: 9. The germline CDR1 and CDR2 sequences are SGHNT and YENEEA.

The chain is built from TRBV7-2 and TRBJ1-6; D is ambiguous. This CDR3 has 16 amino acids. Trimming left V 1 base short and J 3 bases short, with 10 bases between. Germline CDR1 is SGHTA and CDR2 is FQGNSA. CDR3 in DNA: TGTGCCAGCAGCTTAGGCGGACTCAACTATAATTCACCCCTCCACTTT. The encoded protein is CASSLGGLNYNSPLHF.